These 29 T cell receptor beta chains were all obtained from the same sample, sequenced in a study of shared clonotypes between healthy human individuals. The data were produced by immunoSEQ multiplex PCR, yet TCRdb's version contains in-frame clones alone and is incomplete. The sample comprises about 2 million clones, about 95% of which are singletons, and 0.1% to 0.15% rests with the top ten. Specimen: naive CD4+ T cells sorted from blood. Subset denoted: CD45RA+ positively selected. The receptors originated from a man aged 18 to 35 in good health.

The genes are TRBV5-1 and TRBJ2-3; 7 bases line up with TRBD1. CDR3 length: 14 residues. Germline CDR1 reads SGHRS; CDR2 reads YFSETQ. The J segment lost 2 bases and the V segment lost 6 bases, leaving 6 bases of the junction unmatched. Here the CDR3 DNA reads TGCGCCAGCAAGACAGGGTATCTCACAGATACGCAGTATTTT. Translated: CASKTGYLTDTQYF.

The rearrangement links TRBV5-6 to TRBJ2-7, with TRBD1 identical over 9 bases. Germline V CDR1 and CDR2: SGHDT, YYEEEE. This CDR3 is built from 14 residues. J was trimmed by 8 bases and V by 3 bases; bases with no gene match: 9. CDR3 amino acids: CASSSSGTGYKQYF. The CDR3, as DNA: TGTGCCAGCAGCTCCTCCGGGACAGGGTATAAGCAGTACTTC.

The V and J genes are TRBV18 and TRBJ2-5; D is ambiguous. In germline, CDR1 is KGHSH, CDR2 LQKENI. The CDR3 loop spans 15 amino acids. The V end was cut by 4 bases, the J end by 3 bases, with 15 bases between. CDR3 loop: CASSLEALPKETQYF. Here the CDR3 DNA reads TGTGCCAGCTCACTAGAAGCCCTACCAAAAGAGACCCAGTACTTC.

The gene calls are TRBV18 and TRBJ2-7; perhaps D is TRBD1 or TRBD2 (6 bases each). This CDR3 spans 14 amino acids. Germline loops: CDR1 KGHSH, CDR2 LQKENI. The V gene lost 3 bases and the J gene lost 5 bases, with 14 bases spanning the gap. CDR3 in amino acids: CASSPRGAQDEQYF. DNA of the CDR3: TGTGCCAGCTCACCGAGGGGGGCTCAGGACGAGCAGTACTTC.

The rearrangement uses TRBV6-5 and TRBJ2-6; D gene unclear. The CDR3 totals 15 residues. V gave up 8 bases and J gave up 2 bases, with 13 bases separating them. Germline values: CDR1 MNHEY, CDR2 SVGAGI. The CDR3 reads CASSDRRTGANVLTF. CDR3 bases: TGTGCCAGCTCAGACCGGAGAACTGGGGCCAACGTCCTGACTTTC.

This sequence joins TRBV30 and TRBJ1-5; TRBD1 aligns across 8 bases. Trimming removed 2 bases from V and 3 bases from J; junction bases left unmatched: 12. Germline V lookup: CDR1 GTSNPN, CDR2 SVGIG (reference sequence). The CDR3 runs to 17 residues. CDR3 bases: TGTGCCTGGAGTACCACAGGGGGGTCAAATTACAATCAGCCCCAGCATTTT. Its protein is CAWSTTGGSNYNQPQHF.

This clone was detected only once. The chain employs TRBV5-1 and TRBJ2-7; 11 bases fit TRBD1. Germline values: CDR1 SGHRS, CDR2 YFSETQ. V was clipped by 4 bases and J by 4 bases; unmatched bases: 4. The CDR3 runs 14 residues. The CDR3 DNA follows: TGCGCCAGCAGCCGGGACAGGGGGGAATACGAGCAGTACTTC. The encoded protein is CASSRDRGEYEQYF.

This clone was counted between two and nine times. The V call is TRBV2, the J call TRBJ2-2; no clear D. V gave up 4 bases and J gave up 1 base, with 4 bases separating them. The CDR3 totals 13 residues. CDR1 SNHLY and CDR2 FYNNEI come from the germline V gene. For the CDR3, the DNA is TGTGCCAGCAGTGCCAAGAACACCGGGGAGCTGTTTTTT. Translation gives CASSAKNTGELFF.

The chain combines TRBV28 with TRBJ2-7; D is possibly TRBD1 (5 bases). In germline, CDR1 is MDHEN, CDR2 SYDVKM. This CDR3 has 14 amino acids. V lost 6 bases and J lost 2, with 14 bases in between. The DNA for the CDR3 is TGTGCCAGCAGCCTAATAACAGGCCCCTACGAGCAGTACTTC. Its protein is CASSLITGPYEQYF. Drawing the rest from reference TRBV28 and TRBJ2-7, the complete variable domain is DVKVTQSSRYLVKRTGEKVFLECVQDMDHENMFWYRQDPGLGLRLIYFSYDVKMKEKGDIPEGYSVSREKKERFSLILESASTNQTSMYLCASSLITGPYEQYFGPGTRLTVT.

V usage is TRBV28 and J usage is TRBJ2-7, with no clear D. The germline gives CDR1 MDHEN, CDR2 SYDVKM. This CDR3 contains 14 residues. Trimming removed 8 bases from V and 3 bases from J, with 17 bases in between. CDR3 sequence (DNA): TGTGCCAGCCCCAACTCGAGTGGAGACTACGAGCAGTACTTC. It specifies CASPNSSGDYEQYF.

The chain has TRBV18 and TRBJ2-3; D is unresolved. The V and J ends lost 2 bases and 2 bases respectively, with 8 bases between them. Germline V gene sequence: CDR1 KGHSH, CDR2 LQKENI. This CDR3 comprises 14 residues. Written as DNA, the CDR3 is TGTGCCAGCTCACCAGGCGTAGTCACAGATACGCAGTATTTT. Encoded protein: CASSPGVVTDTQYF.

The V call is TRBV28, the J call TRBJ1-2, with TRBD1 matching over 7 bases. V dropped 4 bases and J dropped 8; count of bases not matched to a gene: 7. Germline lookup yields CDR1 MDHEN and CDR2 SYDVKM. The CDR3 extends over 13 amino acids. CDR3 region: CASSSPAGGGYTF. CDR3 DNA sequence: TGTGCCAGCAGTTCCCCCGCAGGGGGAGGCTACACCTTC.

Concerning this clone: Additional DNA sequences in this sample encode the identical CDR3. This chain joins TRBV2 and TRBJ2-5; D is unresolved. The CDR3 contains 13 residues. CDR1 and CDR2 (germline): SNHLY, FYNNEI. V was trimmed by 4 bases and J by 2 bases, leaving 8 bases between them. CDR3 sequence reads: CASSAGLQETQYF. The CDR3 coding sequence is TGTGCCAGCAGTGCTGGCCTGCAAGAGACCCAGTACTTC.

The chain joins TRBV2 to TRBJ1-1, with no clear D. The CDR3 consists of 13 residues. Germline-derived CDR1 and CDR2 are SNHLY and FYNNEI. Trimming removed 5 bases from V and 5 bases from J, with 12 bases in between. CDR3 protein: CASSFSISTEAFF. The CDR3, as DNA: TGTGCCAGCAGTTTCTCTATAAGTACTGAAGCTTTCTTT.

The V and J genes are TRBV5-6 and TRBJ2-1, with 11 bases fitting TRBD1. Trimming removed 4 bases from V and 4 bases from J; junction bases left unmatched: 7. The CDR3 sequence is 16 residues long. CDR1 and CDR2 from the germline V gene are SGHDT and YYEEEE. The CDR3 reads CASSEGGQGEYNEQFF. The CDR3 coding sequence is TGTGCCAGCAGCGAAGGGGGACAGGGGGAATACAATGAGCAGTTCTTC.

The chain carries TRBV2 and TRBJ2-1, with D possibly being TRBD1 (5 bases). The germline gives CDR1 SNHLY, CDR2 FYNNEI. Trimming shortened V by 4 bases and J by 7 bases, and 14 bases separated the two germline ends. The CDR3 runs to 14 residues. The CDR3 protein is CASSVKQARNEQFF. Written as DNA, the CDR3 is TGTGCCAGCAGTGTAAAACAGGCCAGGAATGAGCAGTTCTTC. Complete variable domain (other parts from reference TRBV2 and TRBJ2-1): EPEVTQTPSHQVTQMGQEVILRCVPISNHLYFYWYRQILGQKVEFLVSFYNNEISEKSEIFDDQFSVERPDGSNFTLKIRSTKLEDSAMYFCASSVKQARNEQFFGPGTRLTVL.

The rearrangement uses TRBV6-5 and TRBJ2-5; D not certain. This CDR3 spans 15 amino acids. CDR1 is MNHEY, CDR2 SVGAGI, per germline. The germline V and J ends were trimmed by 2 bases and 5 bases, with 15 bases remaining between them. The CDR3, as DNA: TGTGCCAGCAGTTACCGCCGAGTCCTACCCGAGACCCAGTACTTC. It codes for CASSYRRVLPETQYF.

The chain recombines TRBV28 with TRBJ2-5; no clear D. This CDR3 is 15 amino acids long. V shed 6 bases and J shed 2 bases, with 16 bases lying between them. From germline, CDR1 is MDHEN and CDR2 SYDVKM. CDR3 coding DNA: TGTGCCAGCAGCACCCCTGAGGAAGGACAAGAGACCCAGTACTTC. It translates to CASSTPEEGQETQYF.

The V gene is TRBV19, the J gene TRBJ2-1; 9 bases are shared with TRBD2. The germline gives CDR1 LNHDA, CDR2 SQIVND (reference sequence). The CDR3 sequence is 18 residues long. V was clipped by 5 bases and J by 1 base; unmatched bases: 12. The CDR3 here is CASSPRESGRISYNEQFF. In DNA form, the CDR3 reads TGTGCCAGTAGTCCCCGAGAAAGCGGGAGGATTTCCTACAATGAGCAGTTCTTC.

This chain connects TRBV4-1 to TRBJ2-3, with 9 bases fitting TRBD2. The V gene's germline CDR1 is MGHRA and CDR2 YSYEKL. Trimming removed 0 bases from V and 4 bases from J; junction bases left unmatched: 8. This CDR3 comprises 17 residues. CDR3 DNA sequence: TGCGCCAGCAGCCAAGAATTAGTTAGCGGGAGTTCAGATACGCAGTATTTT. This sequence encodes CASSQELVSGSSDTQYF.

CDR3 in DNA: TGTGCCAGCAGCTTGGAATGGCAGGGCACAGATACGCAGTATTTT. Amino acids: CASSLEWQGTDTQYF. The rearrangement joins TRBV5-4 to TRBJ2-3; D unclear. The CDR3 covers 15 residues. V was clipped by 0 bases and J by 1 base, with 9 bases between them. Germline V gene lookup returns CDR1 SGHNT and CDR2 YYREEE (reference sequence). Using reference TRBV5-4 and TRBJ2-3 for the parts outside the CDR3, the full variable domain is ETGVTQSPTHLIKTRGQQVTLRCSSQSGHNTVSWYQQALGQGPQFIFQYYREEENGRGNFPPRFSGLQFPNYSSELNVNALELDDSALYLCASSLEWQGTDTQYFGPGTRLTVL.

The gene calls are TRBV5-4 and TRBJ1-2; no clear D gene. This CDR3 is built from 13 residues. In germline, CDR1 is SGHNT, CDR2 YYREEE (reference sequence). The V gene lost 4 bases and the J gene lost 8 bases, with 15 bases spanning the gap. For the CDR3, the DNA is TGTGCCAGCAGCCCTGAACCCATGGGGGGCTACACCTTC. This sequence encodes CASSPEPMGGYTF.

This clone was detected a few times. The same CDR3 also results from other DNA sequences found in this sample. The V gene is TRBV6-5, the J gene TRBJ2-3, with D maybe TRBD2 (6 bases). The V end was cut by 6 bases, the J end by 1 base, with 8 bases between. From germline, CDR1 is MNHEY and CDR2 SVGAGI. The CDR3 extends over 13 amino acids. CDR3 amino acids: CASRGGRTDTQYF. In nucleotides, the CDR3 is TGTGCCAGCAGGGGGGGTCGCACAGATACGCAGTATTTT.

The chain couples TRBV30 to TRBJ2-5; TRBD1 matches at 8 bases. The J call may be in error: the DNA end matches TRBJ2-7 better. CDR3 size: 15 residues. Germline loops: CDR1 GTSNPN, CDR2 SVGIG (reference sequence). The CDR3 region has the DNA TGTGCCTGGAGTCCAGGACAGGGTCTACGCTACGAGCAGTACTTC. It encodes CAWSPGQGLRYEQYF.

The chain links TRBV6-1 to TRBJ2-7; no definite D call. Germline CDR1 is MNHNS and CDR2 is SASEGT. V gave up 8 bases and J gave up 0 bases, with 14 bases separating them. The CDR3 runs to 14 residues. The CDR3 protein is CASSYQSSSYEQYF. The CDR3 DNA reads TGTGCCAGCTCCTACCAATCTAGCTCCTACGAGCAGTACTTC.

The chain couples TRBV5-4 to TRBJ1-2; D gene ambiguous. The germline CDR1 and CDR2 sequences are SGHNT and YYREEE (reference sequence). This CDR3 contains 13 residues. V lost 4 bases and J lost 1, with 8 bases in between. Here the CDR3 DNA reads TGTGCCAGCAGCACCGGAGATAACTATGGCTACACCTTC. Its protein product is CASSTGDNYGYTF.

This chain connects TRBV15 to TRBJ1-4; possibly TRBD1 for D (5 bases). CDR3 length: 15 residues. V lost 3 bases to trimming and J lost 5 bases, with 13 bases between them. The V gene's germline CDR1 is LNHNV and CDR2 YYDKDF (reference sequence). This CDR3 reads CATSSARDLNEKLFF. The CDR3, as DNA: TGTGCCACCAGCAGTGCCCGGGACTTAAATGAAAAACTGTTTTTT.

This chain connects TRBV19 to TRBJ2-2; 10 bases match TRBD1. The junction had 7 bases not matched to a gene; V was cut back by 10 bases and J by 2 bases. Germline V gene data show CDR1 as LNHDA and CDR2 as SQIVND (reference sequence). This CDR3 region has 15 residues. The CDR3 spells CATIRTGGNTGELFF. CDR3 nucleotides: TGTGCCACCATAAGGACAGGGGGAAACACCGGGGAGCTGTTTTTT.

This chain uses TRBV7-9 with TRBJ1-4; 9 positions match TRBD1. The CDR3 extends over 14 amino acids. Germline V CDR1 and CDR2: SEHNR, FQNEAQ (reference sequence). Trimming took 5 bases from V and 6 from J; bases not matched to a gene: 4. CDR3: CASSRDREDEKLFF. The CDR3 DNA reads TGTGCCAGCAGCCGGGACAGGGAGGATGAAAAACTGTTTTTT.